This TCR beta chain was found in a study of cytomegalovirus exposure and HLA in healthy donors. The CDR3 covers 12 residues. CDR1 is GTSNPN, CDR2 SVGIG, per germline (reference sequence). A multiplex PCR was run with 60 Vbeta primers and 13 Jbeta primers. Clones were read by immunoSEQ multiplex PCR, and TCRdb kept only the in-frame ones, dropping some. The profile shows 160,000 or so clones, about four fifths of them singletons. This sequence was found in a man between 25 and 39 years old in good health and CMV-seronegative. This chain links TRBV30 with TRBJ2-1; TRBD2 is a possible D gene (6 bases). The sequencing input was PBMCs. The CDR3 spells CAGDWIYNEQFF. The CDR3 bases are TGTGCGGGGGACTGGATCTACAATGAGCAGTTCTTC. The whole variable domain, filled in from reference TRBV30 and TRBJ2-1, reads SQTIHQWPATLVQPVGSPLSLECTVEGTSNPNLYWYRQAAGRGLQLLFYSVGIGQISSEVPQNLSASRPQDRQFILSSKKLLLSDSGFYLCAGDWIYNEQFFGPGTRLTVL.